This entry is about one T cell receptor beta chain. Germline assignment: CDR1 SQVTM and CDR2 ANQGSEA. The CDR3 has 12 amino acids. Trimming pared 1 base from V and 5 bases from J, leaving 8 bases between. Only in-frame clones appear in the TCRdb table, and some are missing; sequencing was by immunoSEQ multiplex PCR. The repertoire includes 25,000 to 30,000 clones, 80% to 85% of them detected once, and about 20% sits in the top ten. The sample originates from a study of OX40 agonist ivuxolimab in advanced cancers. This chain joins TRBV29-1 and TRBJ1-1; no clear D gene. The sequenced sample was CD4+ or CD8+ T cells sorted from blood, obtained in a trial of the OX40 agonist ivuxolimab. The sequence derives from an adult with an advanced solid tumor such as melanoma, head and neck, liver or kidney cancer. CDR3 amino acids: CSVEVGGTEAFF. For the CDR3, the DNA is TGCAGCGTTGAAGTTGGCGGGACTGAAGCTTTCTTT.